This TCR beta chain was profiled in a study of cytomegalovirus exposure and HLA in healthy donors. PCR employed 60 Vbeta and 13 Jbeta primers. Measured with immunoSEQ multiplex PCR; TCRdb has only the in-frame clones, and not every one. The repertoire holds some 66,000 clones, around four fifths seen once, with 9.7% in the top ten. The V gene lost 1 base and the J gene lost 8 bases, with 6 bases spanning the gap. The germline CDR1 and CDR2 sequences are PRHDT and FYEKMQ (reference sequence). The CDR3 spans 12 residues. Sequences were obtained from PBMCs. This clonotype originated in a man between 35 and 55 years old in good health and CMV-seronegative. The rearrangement joins TRBV13 to TRBJ1-5; no firm D call. CDR3: CASSLDGEPQHF. For the CDR3, the DNA is TGTGCCAGCAGCTTAGACGGAGAGCCCCAGCATTTT.